These 27 T cell receptor beta chains were sequenced from one sample in a study of blood T cell repertoires in COVID-19 (dated by TCRdb to about 2020). Library prep was done by the immunoSEQ multiplex PCR assay. Entries here come from immuneACCESS through TCRdb and include only in-frame sequences with V and J called. Some clones fail to appear in such tables; in the studies checked, an unresolved V gene covers under half of the shortfall, and the cause of the remainder is unknown. This sample holds over 200,000 clones; 92% were observed only once. The ten largest clones take up around 0.84% of the sample. Sequenced: peripheral blood. The source is a man aged 55 to 69 with COVID-19, enrolled during active disease.

The chain combines TRBV7-6 with TRBJ1-1, with TRBD1 as a possible D gene (5 bases). The CDR3 spans 14 residues. The ends were cut back, 5 bases at V and 4 bases at J, with 14 bases in the middle. Germline V gene lookup returns CDR1 SGHVS and CDR2 FNYEAQ. In nucleotides, the CDR3 is TGTGCCAGCAGCCGGGGGGGAGGCAGCACTGAAGCTTTCTTT. Its translation: CASSRGGGSTEAFF.

The rearrangement uses TRBV5-5 and TRBJ2-7; no clear D. Looked up from germline, CDR1 is SGHKS and CDR2 is YYEKEE (reference sequence). The ends were cut back, 0 bases at V and 1 base at J, with 11 bases in the middle. The CDR3 covers 15 residues. The CDR3 reads CASSLGASDSYEQYF. DNA for the CDR3: TGTGCCAGCAGCTTGGGCGCCTCCGATTCCTACGAGCAGTACTTC.

The V gene is TRBV5-5, the J gene TRBJ1-2; 8 nucleotides agree with TRBD1. Germline V CDR1 and CDR2: SGHKS, YYEKEE (reference sequence). The length of the CDR3 is 13 residues. The V segment lost 4 bases and the J segment 8 bases; nucleotides outside the gene matches: 7. The CDR3 nucleotides are TGTGCCAGCAGCCGACGGACAGGGAGCGGCTACACCTTC. Protein sequence: CASSRRTGSGYTF.

In its sample, this clone was seen once. The rearrangement uses TRBV30 and TRBJ1-2; no definite D call. The V and J ends lost 4 bases and 3 bases respectively, with 18 bases between them. This CDR3 is built from 15 residues. The V gene's germline CDR1 is GTSNPN and CDR2 SVGIG (reference sequence). The CDR3 reads CAWKVPHPEDYGYTF. CDR3 nucleotides: TGTGCCTGGAAGGTACCCCACCCCGAGGACTATGGCTACACCTTC. Combining the CDR3 with reference TRBV30 and TRBJ1-2 gives the whole variable domain SQTIHQWPATLVQPVGSPLSLECTVEGTSNPNLYWYRQAAGRGLQLLFYSVGIGQISSEVPQNLSASRPQDRQFILSSKKLLLSDSGFYLCAWKVPHPEDYGYTFGSGTRLTVV.

The chain has TRBV5-6 and TRBJ1-6; 7 bases align to TRBD1. Trimming cost V 4 bases and J 5 bases; bases outside gene matches: 3. This CDR3 is built from 14 residues. Germline CDR1 is SGHDT and CDR2 is YYEEEE. Here the CDR3 reads CASSKGQNNSPLHF. DNA for the CDR3: TGTGCCAGCAGCAAGGGACAGAATAATTCACCCCTCCACTTT.

The gene calls are TRBV5-6 and TRBJ1-2; D remains ambiguous. CDR1 SGHDT and CDR2 YYEEEE come from the germline V gene. V was trimmed by 4 bases and J by 9 bases, leaving 16 bases between them. The CDR3 consists of 13 residues. The CDR3 DNA follows: TGTGCCAGCAGCCTTGGTACTGCTGGTCGCTACACCTTC. Translated: CASSLGTAGRYTF.

V usage is TRBV6-6 and J usage is TRBJ1-2; the D is unclear. Germline CDR1 reads MNHNY; CDR2 reads SVGAGI (reference sequence). V was pared by 7 bases and J by 8 bases, with 17 bases between. This CDR3 spans 13 amino acids. CDR3: CASTRGTPGGYTF. CDR3 coding DNA: TGTGCCAGCACTCGGGGAACCCCGGGGGGCTACACCTTC.

The V call is TRBV20-1, the J call TRBJ1-2; D is unresolved. The ends were cut back, 6 bases at V and 5 bases at J, with 10 bases in the middle. Germline CDR1 and CDR2: DFQATT and SNEGSKA (reference sequence). The CDR3 runs 11 residues. DNA of the CDR3: TGCAGTGCCGCGGCCTCATATGGCTACACCTTC. It codes for CSAAASYGYTF.

The V and J genes are TRBV19 and TRBJ1-3; TRBD1 agrees at 7 bases. The CDR3 covers 17 residues. The V segment lost 0 bases and the J segment 0 bases; nucleotides outside the gene matches: 5. Germline assignment: CDR1 LNHDA and CDR2 SQIVND (reference sequence). The CDR3 is CASSIDGQAFSGNTIYF. The CDR3 coding sequence is TGTGCCAGTAGTATAGATGGACAGGCCTTCTCTGGAAACACCATATATTTT.

The V and J genes are TRBV7-3 and TRBJ2-7, with TRBD1 matching 11 bases. CDR3 length equals 15 residues. After removal of 4 bases from V and 2 bases from J, the junction contained 4 bases not matched to a gene. Germline CDR1 and CDR2: SGHTA and FQGTGA. The DNA of the CDR3 is TGTGCCAGCAGCTGGACAGGGGGCGCCGCCTACGAGCAGTACTTC. Protein sequence: CASSWTGGAAYEQYF. Together with reference TRBV7-3 and TRBJ2-7, the CDR3 gives the full variable domain: GAGVSQTPSNKVTEKGKYVELRCDPISGHTALYWYRQSLGQGPEFLIYFQGTGAADDSGLPNDRFFAVRPEGSVSTLKIQRTERGDSAVYLCASSWTGGAAYEQYFGPGTRLTVT.

This sequence joins TRBV15 and TRBJ2-7; possible D gene TRBD2, 5 bases. Germline V CDR1 and CDR2: LNHNV, YYDKDF (reference sequence). V gave up 5 bases and J gave up 3 bases, with 20 bases separating them. This CDR3 contains 16 residues. The DNA for the CDR3 is TGTGCCACCAGCTCCACGTTCTCCGGGGTGGGCTACGAGCAGTACTTC. Protein sequence: CATSSTFSGVGYEQYF.

The table lists this clone with a count of one. V is TRBV5-6 and J is TRBJ1-5; D remains unclear. The CDR3 extends over 14 amino acids. The germline CDR1 and CDR2 sequences are SGHDT and YYEEEE. V was shortened by 5 bases and J by 7 bases, with 16 bases between the two germline ends. CDR3 nucleotides: TGTGCCAGCAGTGAGGCGGGGAGCGGCCAGCCCCAGCATTTT. Translated, it gives CASSEAGSGQPQHF.

The chain couples TRBV5-5 to TRBJ2-3, with TRBD2 matching 7 bases. V trimming: 0 bases; J trimming: 1 base; junction bases outside the gene matches: 5. The CDR3 is made up of 16 amino acids. Germline CDR1 reads SGHKS; CDR2 reads YYEKEE (reference sequence). The CDR3 coding sequence is TGTGCCAGCAGCTTGGAGCTGGGGGGGGGCACAGATACGCAGTATTTT. It yields the protein CASSLELGGGTDTQYF. Full variable domain (missing parts from reference TRBV5-5 and TRBJ2-3): DAGVTQSPTHLIKTRGQQVTLRCSPISGHKSVSWYQQVLGQGPQFIFQYYEKEERGRGNFPDRFSARQFPNYSSELNVNALLLGDSALYLCASSLELGGGTDTQYFGPGTRLTVL.

The V gene is TRBV9, the J gene TRBJ1-1; tentative D call: TRBD1 (5 bases). The germline V gene encodes CDR1 SGDLS and CDR2 YYNGEE. The germline V and J ends were trimmed by 2 bases and 0 bases, with 8 bases remaining between them. The CDR3 has 14 residues. In DNA, the CDR3 is TGTGCCAGCAGCGTGGGACTTATGAACACTGAAGCTTTCTTT. It codes for CASSVGLMNTEAFF.

The chain combines TRBV24-1 with TRBJ1-5; maybe TRBD1 (5 bases). Germline values: CDR1 KGHDR, CDR2 SFDVKD. Trimming took off 4 bases at V and 2 bases at J, with 8 bases between the two ends. The CDR3 is 14 residues long. This CDR3 reads CATSEGQGNQPQHF. The CDR3 nucleotides are TGTGCCACCAGTGAGGGGCAGGGCAATCAGCCCCAGCATTTT.

The chain has TRBV30 and TRBJ1-5, with D unclear. V shed 4 bases and J shed 4 bases, with 17 bases lying between them. CDR1 is GTSNPN, CDR2 SVGIG, per germline (reference sequence). This CDR3 spans 15 amino acids. The CDR3 is CAWTPNDGINQPQHF. The DNA of the CDR3 is TGTGCCTGGACCCCCAACGACGGGATAAATCAGCCCCAGCATTTT.

This sequence joins TRBV28 and TRBJ1-6; TRBD1 agrees at 7 bases. The CDR3 is made up of 14 amino acids. Trimming at V came to 5 bases and at J to 9 bases, leaving 7 bases not matched to a gene. Germline CDR1 reads MDHEN; CDR2 reads SYDVKM. In DNA form, the CDR3 reads TGTGCCAGCAGTCCCCACACAGGGGCTTCACCCCTCCACTTT. Translation gives CASSPHTGASPLHF.

V is TRBV5-1 and J is TRBJ2-1, with D possibly matching TRBD1 (5 bases). Germline V gene data show CDR1 as SGHRS and CDR2 as YFSETQ. V was shortened by 0 bases and J by 12 bases, with 22 bases between the two germline ends. This CDR3 has 16 amino acids. Written as DNA, the CDR3 is TGCGCCAGCAGCTTGGAAGACAGCAGTGTCCCCCAGGGGCAGTTCTTC. Its protein product is CASSLEDSSVPQGQFF. Full variable domain (missing parts from reference TRBV5-1 and TRBJ2-1): KAGVTQTPRYLIKTRGQQVTLSCSPISGHRSVSWYQQTPGQGLQFLFEYFSETQRNKGNFPGRFSGRQFSNSRSEMNVSTLELGDSALYLCASSLEDSSVPQGQFFGPGTRLTVL.

The chain couples TRBV3-1 (or the pseudogene TRBV3-2) to TRBJ1-2; TRBD1 matches 8 bases. After removal of 3 bases from V and 4 bases from J, the junction contained 7 bases not matched to a gene. Germline V gives CDR1 LGHDT, CDR2 YNNKEL (reference sequence). This CDR3 contains 15 residues. CDR3 nucleotides: TGTGCCAGCAGCCAGGGCAGGGGGCCCACCTATGGCTACACCTTC. Protein sequence: CASSQGRGPTYGYTF.

The gene calls are TRBV4-1 and TRBJ1-6, with D maybe TRBD1 (5 bases). CDR1 is MGHRA, CDR2 YSYEKL, per germline. The CDR3 contains 15 residues. V shed 0 bases and J shed 9 bases, with 12 bases lying between them. The CDR3 DNA sequence: TGCGCCAGCAGCCAAGAAACAGGTGTGGGTTCACCCCTCCACTTT. Its translation: CASSQETGVGSPLHF.

V gene TRBV3-1 (or the pseudogene TRBV3-2) combines with J gene TRBJ2-7; TRBD1 matches at 10 bases. Trimming cost V 1 base and J 5 bases; bases outside gene matches: 5. CDR1 is LGHDT and CDR2 is YNNKEL in the germline V gene (reference sequence). The CDR3 is made up of 15 amino acids. The CDR3 bases are TGTGCCAGCAGCCAAGCATGGGACAGGGGAAACGAGCAGTACTTC. Residues: CASSQAWDRGNEQYF.

The chain couples TRBV18 to TRBJ2-2; a weak D match, TRBD2 (5 bases). This CDR3 region has 13 residues. Trimming took 6 bases from V and 10 from J, leaving 15 bases between them. Germline CDR1 reads KGHSH; CDR2 reads LQKENI. The DNA of the CDR3 is TGTGCCAGCTCGCCGGGGTTAAGTGAGGAGCTGTTTTTT. Translation gives CASSPGLSEELFF.

This clone was recorded a few times. The genes are TRBV6-5 and TRBJ2-1; 7 bases align to TRBD2. Germline CDR1 and CDR2: MNHEY and SVGAGI. CDR3 length equals 13 residues. With V trimmed by 10 bases and J by 4 bases, 7 bases remained unmatched. CDR3 amino acids: CAIERDSYNEQFF. CDR3 in DNA: TGTGCCATCGAGCGGGATAGTTACAATGAGCAGTTCTTC.

V is TRBV28 and J is TRBJ1-3, with a weak D call TRBD1 (5 bases). V lost 3 bases and J lost 1, with 19 bases in between. The CDR3 consists of 18 residues. CDR1 MDHEN and CDR2 SYDVKM come from the germline V gene. CDR3 residues: CASSLAGTGVLSGNTIYF. The DNA for the CDR3 is TGTGCCAGCAGTTTGGCCGGGACGGGGGTCCTATCTGGAAACACCATATATTTT.

The rearrangement links TRBV7-9 to TRBJ1-1, with 9 bases identical to TRBD1. Germline trimming cut 6 bases from V and 3 bases from J; bases unmatched to any gene: 8. Germline V CDR1 and CDR2: SEHNR, FQNEAQ (reference sequence). The CDR3 loop spans 15 amino acids. CDR3 nucleotide sequence: TGTGCCAGCAGTTGGGGACAGGGAATAGACACTGAAGCTTTCTTT. Encoded protein: CASSWGQGIDTEAFF.

The rearrangement links TRBV23-1 to TRBJ2-1; D remains ambiguous. TRBV23-1 is treated as an ORF (open reading frame) with a function not yet certain. The CDR3 runs to 13 residues. Trimming stripped 2 bases from V and 8 bases from J, with 10 bases between. The CDR3 sequence is CASSQLGGYEQFF. Here the CDR3 DNA reads TGCGCCAGCAGTCAACTAGGTGGGTATGAGCAGTTCTTC.

V gene TRBV19 combines with J gene TRBJ1-2; 10 bases line up with TRBD1. The length of the CDR3 is 15 residues. Losses at the gene ends were 5 bases for V and 4 bases for J; bases not matched to a gene: 7. The germline V gene has CDR1 LNHDA and CDR2 SQIVND (reference sequence). CDR3 DNA: TGTGCCAGTAGTCCGGGACAGGGGCCGTCCTATGGCTACACCTTC. This gives the protein CASSPGQGPSYGYTF.